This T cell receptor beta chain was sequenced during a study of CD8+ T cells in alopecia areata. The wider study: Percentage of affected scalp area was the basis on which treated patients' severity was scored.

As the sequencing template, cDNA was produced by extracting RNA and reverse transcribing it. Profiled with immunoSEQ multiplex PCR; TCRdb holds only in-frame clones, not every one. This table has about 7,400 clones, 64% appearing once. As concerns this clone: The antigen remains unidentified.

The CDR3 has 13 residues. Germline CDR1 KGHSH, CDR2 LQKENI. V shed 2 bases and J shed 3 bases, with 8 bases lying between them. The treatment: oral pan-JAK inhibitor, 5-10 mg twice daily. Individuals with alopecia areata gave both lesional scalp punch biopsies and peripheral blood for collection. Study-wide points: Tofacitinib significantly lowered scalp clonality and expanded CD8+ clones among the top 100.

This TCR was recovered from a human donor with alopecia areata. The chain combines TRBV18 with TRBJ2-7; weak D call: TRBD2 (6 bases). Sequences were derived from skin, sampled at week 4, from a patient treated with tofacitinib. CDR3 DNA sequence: TGTGCCAGCTCACCAGCGCGGGGCTACGAGCAGTACTTC. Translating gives CASSPARGYEQYF.